This TCR beta chain is drawn from a study of CD8 T cells in ankylosing spondylitis. Overall study findings and caveats: The authors found the disease-linked clones to be CD8+ and relatively rare in peripheral blood.

This clonotype came up many times. Its antigen is not identified. Trimming left V 0 bases short and J 4 bases short, with 7 bases between. CDR1 and CDR2 (germline): SGHVS, FNYEAQ. The CDR3 extends over 13 amino acids. TCRdb processed the 5' RACE reads anew with MiXCR; each CDR3 protein has one entry. The profile shows 30,000 to 45,000 distinct CDR3 sequences, approximately 10% of them singletons. This clonotype was sampled from a male donor with ankylosing spondylitis or in good health (not recorded which). What was sequenced was blood, either unsorted or a sorted T cell fraction (not recorded which). V and J are TRBV7-6 and TRBJ2-7; D gene uncertain. CDR3 residues: CASSLANGYEQYF. The CDR3 nucleotides are TGTGCCAGCAGCTTAGCGAATGGGTACGAGCAGTACTTC.